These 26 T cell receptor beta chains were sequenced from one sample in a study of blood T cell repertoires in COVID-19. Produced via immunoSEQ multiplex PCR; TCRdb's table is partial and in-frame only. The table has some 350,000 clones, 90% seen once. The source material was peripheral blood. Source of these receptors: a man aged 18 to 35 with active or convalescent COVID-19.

The CDR3 is CASGLVGQPPYTF. The CDR3, as DNA: TGTGCTAGTGGTTTGGTAGGACAGCCTCCCTACACCTTC. V is TRBV12-5 and J is TRBJ1-2, with a tentative D call TRBD1 (6 bases). The V end lost 0 bases, the J end lost 10 bases, and 12 bases lay between the germline ends. From germline, CDR1 is LGHNT and CDR2 FRNRAP. CDR3 length equals 13 residues.

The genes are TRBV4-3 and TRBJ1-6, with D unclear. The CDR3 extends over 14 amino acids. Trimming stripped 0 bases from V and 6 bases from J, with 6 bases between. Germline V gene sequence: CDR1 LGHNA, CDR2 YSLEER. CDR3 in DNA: TGCGCCAGCAGCCAAGAATCCCTTAATTCACCCCTCCACTTT. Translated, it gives CASSQESLNSPLHF.

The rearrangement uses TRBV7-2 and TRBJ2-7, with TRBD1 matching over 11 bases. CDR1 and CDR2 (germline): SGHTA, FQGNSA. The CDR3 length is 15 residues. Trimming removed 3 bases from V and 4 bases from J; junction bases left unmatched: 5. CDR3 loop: CASSLGGTGGYEQYF. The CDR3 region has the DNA TGTGCCAGCAGCTTGGGGGGGACAGGGGGATACGAGCAGTACTTC.

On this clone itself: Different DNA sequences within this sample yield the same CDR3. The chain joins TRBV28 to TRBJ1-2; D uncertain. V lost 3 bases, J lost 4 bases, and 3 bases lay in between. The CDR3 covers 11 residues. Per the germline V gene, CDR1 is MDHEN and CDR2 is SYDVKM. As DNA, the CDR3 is TGTGCCAGCAGTTTTATCTATGGCTACACCTTC. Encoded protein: CASSFIYGYTF.

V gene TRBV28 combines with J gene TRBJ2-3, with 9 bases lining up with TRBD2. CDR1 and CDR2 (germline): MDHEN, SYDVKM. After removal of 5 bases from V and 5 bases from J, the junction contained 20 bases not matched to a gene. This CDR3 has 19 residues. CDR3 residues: CASSPGLWGGAGGQDTQYF. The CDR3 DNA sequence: TGTGCCAGCAGTCCTGGGTTGTGGGGCGGCGCGGGGGGGCAAGATACGCAGTATTTT.

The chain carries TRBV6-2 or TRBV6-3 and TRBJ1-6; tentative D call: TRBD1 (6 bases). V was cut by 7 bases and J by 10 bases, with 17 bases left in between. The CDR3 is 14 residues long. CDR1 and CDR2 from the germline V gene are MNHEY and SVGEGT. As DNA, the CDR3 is TGTGCCAGCACCCCACAGGGTACGCTCTCACCCCTCCACTTT. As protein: CASTPQGTLSPLHF.

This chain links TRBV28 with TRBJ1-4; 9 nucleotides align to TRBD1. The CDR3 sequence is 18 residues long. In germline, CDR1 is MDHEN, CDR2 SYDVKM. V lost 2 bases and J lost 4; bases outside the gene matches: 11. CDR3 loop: CASSLEQGASIHNEKLFF. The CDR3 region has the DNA TGTGCCAGCAGTTTAGAACAGGGGGCCTCTATACATAATGAAAAACTGTTTTTT.

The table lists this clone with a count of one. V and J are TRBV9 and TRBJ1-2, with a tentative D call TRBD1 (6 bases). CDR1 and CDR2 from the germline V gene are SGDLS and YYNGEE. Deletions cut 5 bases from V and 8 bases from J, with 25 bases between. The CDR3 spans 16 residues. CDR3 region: CASSKQVRDNARGYTF. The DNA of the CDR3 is TGTGCCAGCAGTAAACAGGTTAGGGACAACGCCCGCGGCTACACCTTC.

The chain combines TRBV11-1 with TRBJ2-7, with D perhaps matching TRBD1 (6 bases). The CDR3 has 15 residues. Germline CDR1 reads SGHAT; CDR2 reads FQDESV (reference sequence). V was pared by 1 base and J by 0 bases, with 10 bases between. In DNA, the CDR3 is TGTGCCAGCAGCTTAGGGTCGGACAGCTCCTACGAGCAGTACTTC. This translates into CASSLGSDSSYEQYF.

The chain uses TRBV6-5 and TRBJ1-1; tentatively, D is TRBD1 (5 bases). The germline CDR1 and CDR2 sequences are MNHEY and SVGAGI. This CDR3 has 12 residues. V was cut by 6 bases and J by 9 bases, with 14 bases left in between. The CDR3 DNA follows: TGTGCCAGCAGACGATCAGGGTTCCAAGCTTTCTTT. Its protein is CASRRSGFQAFF.

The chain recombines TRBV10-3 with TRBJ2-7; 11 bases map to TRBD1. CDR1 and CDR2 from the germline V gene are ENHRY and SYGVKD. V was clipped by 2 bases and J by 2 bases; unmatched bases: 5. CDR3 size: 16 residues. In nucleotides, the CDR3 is TGTGCCATCAGTGAGGGGGCGGGACAGGGGGCCTACGAGCAGTACTTC. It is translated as CAISEGAGQGAYEQYF.

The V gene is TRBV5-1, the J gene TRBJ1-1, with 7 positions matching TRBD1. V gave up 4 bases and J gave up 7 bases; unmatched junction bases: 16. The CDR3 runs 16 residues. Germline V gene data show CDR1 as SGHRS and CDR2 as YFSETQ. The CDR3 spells CASSIAGQRKGFEAFF. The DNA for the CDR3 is TGCGCCAGCAGCATCGCGGGACAGAGGAAGGGGTTTGAAGCTTTCTTT.

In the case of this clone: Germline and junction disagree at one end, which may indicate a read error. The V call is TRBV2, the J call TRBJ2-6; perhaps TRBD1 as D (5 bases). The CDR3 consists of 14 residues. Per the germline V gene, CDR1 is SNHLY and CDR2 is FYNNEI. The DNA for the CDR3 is TGTGCCAGCTCGTGGTTCTCTGGGGCCAACGTGCTGACTTTC. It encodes CASSWFSGANVLTF.

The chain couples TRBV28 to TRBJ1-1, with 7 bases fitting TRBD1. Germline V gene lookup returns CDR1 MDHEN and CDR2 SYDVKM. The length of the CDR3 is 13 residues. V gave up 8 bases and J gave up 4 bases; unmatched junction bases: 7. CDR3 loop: CASGGTAGTEAFF. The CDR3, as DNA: TGTGCCAGCGGGGGGACAGCGGGCACTGAAGCTTTCTTT. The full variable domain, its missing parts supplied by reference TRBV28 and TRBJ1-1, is DVKVTQSSRYLVKRTGEKVFLECVQDMDHENMFWYRQDPGLGLRLIYFSYDVKMKEKGDIPEGYSVSREKKERFSLILESASTNQTSMYLCASGGTAGTEAFFGQGTRLTVV.

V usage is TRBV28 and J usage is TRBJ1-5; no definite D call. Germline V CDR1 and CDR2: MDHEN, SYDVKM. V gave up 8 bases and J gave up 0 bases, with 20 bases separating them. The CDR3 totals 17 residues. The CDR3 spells CASLEIATRYSNQPQHF. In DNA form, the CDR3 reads TGTGCCAGCCTAGAAATTGCAACAAGATATAGCAATCAGCCCCAGCATTTT.

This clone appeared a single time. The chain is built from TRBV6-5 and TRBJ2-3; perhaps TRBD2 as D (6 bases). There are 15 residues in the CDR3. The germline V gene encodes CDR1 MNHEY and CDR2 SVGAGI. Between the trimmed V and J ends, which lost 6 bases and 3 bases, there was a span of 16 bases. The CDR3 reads CASSRGTFTTDTQYF. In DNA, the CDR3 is TGTGCCAGCAGCCGGGGGACCTTTACAACAGATACGCAGTATTTT.

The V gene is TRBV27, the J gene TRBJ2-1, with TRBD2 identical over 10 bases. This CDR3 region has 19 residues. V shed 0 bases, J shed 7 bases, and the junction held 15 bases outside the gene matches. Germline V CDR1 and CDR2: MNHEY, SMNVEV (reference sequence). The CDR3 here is CASSLSIEVAGGILNEQFF. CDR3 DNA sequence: TGTGCCAGCAGTTTATCGATAGAGGTAGCGGGGGGAATTCTGAATGAGCAGTTCTTC.

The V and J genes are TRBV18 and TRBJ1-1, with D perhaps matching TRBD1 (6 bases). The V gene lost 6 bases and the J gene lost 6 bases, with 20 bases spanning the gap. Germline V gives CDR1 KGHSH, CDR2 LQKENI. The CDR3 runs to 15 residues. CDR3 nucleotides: TGTGCCAGCTCTCCCGTCCTACAGGGAAGCGCTGAAGCTTTCTTT. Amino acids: CASSPVLQGSAEAFF. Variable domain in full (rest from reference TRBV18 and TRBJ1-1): NAGVMQNPRHLVRRRGQEARLRCSPMKGHSHVYWYRQLPEEGLKFMVYLQKENIIDESGMPKERFSAEFPKEGPSILRIQQVVRGDSAAYFCASSPVLQGSAEAFFGQGTRLTVV.

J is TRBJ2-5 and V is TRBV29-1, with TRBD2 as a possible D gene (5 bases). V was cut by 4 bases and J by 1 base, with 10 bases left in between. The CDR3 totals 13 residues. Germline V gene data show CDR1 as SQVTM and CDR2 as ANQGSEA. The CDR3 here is CSVGGHLQETQYF. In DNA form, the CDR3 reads TGCAGCGTTGGAGGGCACCTCCAAGAGACCCAGTACTTC.

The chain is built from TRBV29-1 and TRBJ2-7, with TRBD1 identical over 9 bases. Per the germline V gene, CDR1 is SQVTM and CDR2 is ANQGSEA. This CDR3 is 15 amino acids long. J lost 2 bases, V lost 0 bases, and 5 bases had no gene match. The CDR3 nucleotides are TGCAGCGTTGAAGATCTGGGACAGGGAACCTACGAGCAGTACTTC. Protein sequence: CSVEDLGQGTYEQYF.

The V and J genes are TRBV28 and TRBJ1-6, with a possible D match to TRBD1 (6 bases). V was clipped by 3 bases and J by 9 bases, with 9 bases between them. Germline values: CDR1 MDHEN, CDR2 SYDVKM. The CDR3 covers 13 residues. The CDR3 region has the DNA TGTGCCAGCAGTTTCACAGGGAGTTCACCCCTCCACTTT. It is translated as CASSFTGSSPLHF.

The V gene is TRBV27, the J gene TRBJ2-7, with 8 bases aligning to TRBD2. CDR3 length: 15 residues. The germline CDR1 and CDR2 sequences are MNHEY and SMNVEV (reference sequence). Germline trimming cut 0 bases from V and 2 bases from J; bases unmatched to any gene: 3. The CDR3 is CASSLSGSGAYEQYF. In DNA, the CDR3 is TGTGCCAGCAGTTTATCGGGTAGCGGGGCCTACGAGCAGTACTTC.

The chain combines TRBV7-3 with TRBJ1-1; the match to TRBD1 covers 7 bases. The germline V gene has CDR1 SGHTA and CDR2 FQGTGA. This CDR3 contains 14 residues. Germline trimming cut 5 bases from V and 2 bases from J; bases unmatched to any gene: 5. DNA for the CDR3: TGTGCCAGCAGCGTACAGGGGACAAACACTGAAGCTTTCTTT. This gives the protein CASSVQGTNTEAFF.

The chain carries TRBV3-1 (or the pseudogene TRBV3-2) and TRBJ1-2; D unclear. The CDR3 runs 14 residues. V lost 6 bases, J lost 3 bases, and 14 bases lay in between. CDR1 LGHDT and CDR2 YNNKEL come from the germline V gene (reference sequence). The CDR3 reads CASRSQASHYGYTF. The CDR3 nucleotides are TGTGCCAGCAGGTCCCAAGCGAGCCACTATGGCTACACCTTC.

In nucleotides, the CDR3 is TGTGCCAGCAGCCAGAGAGGGAGGGGAGAAAGAGAAAAACTGTTTTTT. It encodes CASSQRGRGEREKLFF. The chain combines TRBV3-1 (or the pseudogene TRBV3-2) with TRBJ1-4; perhaps TRBD1 as D (5 bases). The germline V gene encodes CDR1 LGHDT and CDR2 YNNKEL (reference sequence). Trimming removed 3 bases from V and 8 bases from J, with 19 bases in between. This CDR3 comprises 16 residues.

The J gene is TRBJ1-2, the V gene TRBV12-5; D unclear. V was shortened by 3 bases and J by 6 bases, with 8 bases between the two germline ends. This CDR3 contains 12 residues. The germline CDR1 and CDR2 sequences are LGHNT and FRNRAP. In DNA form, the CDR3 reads TGTGCTAGTGGTTTTCGGGAGAATGGCTACACCTTC. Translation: CASGFRENGYTF.